This paragraph covers one T cell receptor beta chain sequence. Some clones are missing from TCRdb's copy, which holds only in-frame ones; the method was immunoSEQ multiplex PCR. The table lists under 85,000 clones, roughly 92% of them singletons. The data were taken from a study of technical replicates of blood from a few donors. This CDR3 region has 15 residues. V was trimmed by 2 bases and J by 7 bases, leaving 15 bases between them. CDR1 SGHTA and CDR2 FQGNSA come from the germline V gene. The V call is TRBV7-2, the J call TRBJ2-1; no definite D call. The receptor was derived from a human donor in good health. The sequencing sample was made of T cells isolated from PBMCs. CDR3 protein: CASSLYRELGNEQFF. The CDR3 DNA reads as TGTGCCAGCAGCTTATATCGCGAGCTCGGGAATGAGCAGTTCTTC.